These 6 T cell receptor beta chains were all obtained from the same sample, sequenced in a study of breast tumors, draining lymph nodes, adjacent tissues. The lymph nodes were axillary draining lymph nodes from breast cancer patients. In TCRdb, the multiplex PCR reads were re-called with MiXCR into one record per CDR3 protein. The sample consists of fewer than 85,000 distinct CDR3 sequences, approximately 19% of them appearing once. The source material was axillary lymph node tissue. The receptors were gathered from a female donor with breast cancer. Some clones in this sample may be carry-over from other donors' samples.

On this clonotype itself: One end of the junction does not line up with germline, which may come from a read error. CDR3 nucleotide sequence: TGTGCCAGCGGCTTAGAGGGTTTTAACACCGGGGAGCTGTTTTTT. Translation: CASGLEGFNTGELFF. This chain links TRBV7-8 with TRBJ2-2, with D possibly TRBD2 on 5 matching bases. The CDR3 has 15 residues. Germline loops: CDR1 SGHVS, CDR2 FQNEAQ.

This clonotype appeared many times. The V call is TRBV6-2 or TRBV6-3, the J call TRBJ2-1; TRBD1 is a possible D gene (6 bases). Per germline, CDR1 MNHEY and CDR2 SVGEGT. Trimming removed 2 bases at V and 5 bases at J, with 16 bases between. The CDR3 loop spans 16 amino acids. As DNA, the CDR3 is TGTGCCAGCAGTTACAGGGGGAGTTGGGGCGACAATGAGCAGTTCTTC. This gives the protein CASSYRGSWGDNEQFF.

This clonotype occurred many times. The J gene is TRBJ2-7, the V gene TRBV9, with a possible D match to TRBD1 (6 bases). CDR3 size: 14 residues. The V gene's germline CDR1 is SGDLS and CDR2 YYNGEE. Trimming removed 4 bases from V and 4 bases from J, with 15 bases in between. Written as DNA, the CDR3 is TGTGCCAGCAGCTCCAGGACAGATGAATACGAGCAGTACTTC. Residues: CASSSRTDEYEQYF.

This clonotype was seen ten or more times. The chain uses TRBV28 and TRBJ1-2, with D maybe TRBD1 (5 bases). Trimming pared 5 bases from V and 4 bases from J, leaving 11 bases between. The CDR3 is 13 residues long. Germline CDR1 and CDR2: MDHEN and SYDVKM. CDR3 sequence (DNA): TGTGCCAGCAGTAGGGCAGGGACCTATGGCTACACCTTC. This encodes CASSRAGTYGYTF.

The table lists this clonotype with many counts. The rearrangement links TRBV28 to TRBJ2-5, with D perhaps matching TRBD1 (5 bases). The ends were cut back, 7 bases at V and 6 bases at J, with 15 bases in the middle. Germline CDR1 is MDHEN and CDR2 is SYDVKM. The CDR3 totals 13 residues. The CDR3 protein is CASTTSRAQTQYF. The CDR3 DNA reads as TGTGCCAGCACCACGTCCAGGGCCCAGACCCAGTACTTC.

This clonotype came up many times. The rearrangement uses TRBV4-3 and TRBJ2-1, with D perhaps matching TRBD2 (6 bases). The CDR3 loop spans 15 amino acids. V lost 1 base to trimming and J lost 5 bases, with 12 bases between them. The germline CDR1 and CDR2 sequences are LGHNA and YSLEER. As DNA, the CDR3 is TGCGCCAGCAGCCAAGGAATAGCGGCTGACAATGAGCAGTTCTTC. Encoded protein: CASSQGIAADNEQFF.